This is a list of T cell receptor beta chains from one sample in a study of cytomegalovirus exposure and HLA in healthy donors. Profiled with immunoSEQ multiplex PCR; TCRdb holds only in-frame clones, not every one. The sample has roughly 97,000 clones, roughly 79% seen once. The sequenced sample consisted of PBMCs. The receptors were sampled from a man aged 55 to 69 in good health and CMV-seropositive. CDR3s leave out the opening cysteine and the closing phenylalanine or tryptophan. The size of a clone is reported for some rows only, either as once, few or many, or as a class for expanded clones.

once	TRBV18	TRBJ1-2	ASSPAGQGVGYT
NA	TRBV9	TRBJ2-7	ASSGGQGTQWGQY
NA	TRBV30	TRBJ1-4	ATGQELLNEKLF
NA	TRBV20-1	TRBJ2-7	SASISEEQY
once	TRBV11-3	TRBJ2-2	ASSPRQGAGTGELF
NA	TRBV19	TRBJ2-1	ASSLLATGDEQF
NA	TRBV7-8	TRBJ2-2	ATSFGGELF
NA	TRBV9	TRBJ2-5	ASSADGTRRRETQY
NA	TRBV5-6	TRBJ2-5	ASSETGGAGETQY
once	TRBV6-5	TRBJ1-5	ASRRGNQPQH
once	TRBV15	TRBJ1-4	ATSRPTGDGEKLF
NA	TRBV11-3	TRBJ2-5	ASSPAGGSMNQETQY
NA	TRBV28	TRBJ2-5	ATKQGMETQY
NA	TRBV4-1	TRBJ2-5	ASSQFTGEETQY
NA	TRBV7-7	TRBJ2-7	ASNSMERTGGHEQY
once	TRBV7-9	TRBJ2-5	ASNSGTSSRTQY
NA	TRBV7-2	TRBJ1-6	ASSSGQGPPLH
NA	TRBV5-1	TRBJ2-1	ASSRDRGWNDEQF
few	TRBV6-1	TRBJ2-7	ASSGMSTGSYEQY
once	TRBV30	TRBJ2-1	AWTGTTHLNEQF
NA	TRBV28	TRBJ1-4	ASASQDRGLREKLF
NA	TRBV7-8	TRBJ1-1	ASSPQTVNTEAF
NA	TRBV5-4	TRBJ2-3	ASSLPFSPDTQY
NA	TRBV5-1	TRBJ2-1	ASRYEAAGAGDRNEQF
NA	TRBV5-6	TRBJ2-5	ASSSYRGTGETQY
NA	TRBV6-4	TRBJ1-2	ASSSKENYGYT
NA	TRBV19	TRBJ1-5	AGWGGRDNQPQH
NA	TRBV6-1	TRBJ1-1	ASTMDRVVTEAF
NA	TRBV28	TRBJ2-7	ASTEGALTYEQY
NA	TRBV6-5	TRBJ1-1	ASRVPRSFEAF
once	TRBV19	TRBJ1-2	ASSTRDRVRYGYT
few	TRBV5-4	TRBJ1-3	ASSQQVTGNTIY
NA	TRBV2	TRBJ1-4	ASRPGQAHLF
NA	TRBV9	TRBJ1-3	ASSVAWDNSGNTIY
NA	TRBV5-1	TRBJ1-2	ASSLPGQVYGYT
NA	TRBV10-1	TRBJ2-2	ASSGTSGVGELF
NA	TRBV28	TRBJ1-2	ASILAGGLNYGYT
NA	TRBV4-2	TRBJ2-3	ASSQDRSDFTNTDTQY
NA	TRBV28	TRBJ1-2	ASTLGAGIMGGYT
NA	TRBV7-9	TRBJ2-1	SSSPSDRYYNEQF
NA	TRBV5-4	TRBJ2-1	ASSLGQAGLNEQF
NA	TRBV6-5	TRBJ1-5	ASSYTGGNQPQH
NA	TRBV18	TRBJ1-4	ASSPSGANEKLF
NA	TRBV7-9	TRBJ2-5	ASTWTEVETQY
NA	TRBV4-2	TRBJ1-1	ASSQDGRGGTEAF
once	TRBV19	TRBJ1-2	ASSSNPRDSINYGYT
NA	TRBV18	TRBJ1-2	ASSPSQGRVYGYT
NA	TRBV4-2	TRBJ1-1	ASSQVGDRNFEAF
NA	TRBV5-5	TRBJ1-4	ASSSRPDGGEKLF
NA	TRBV19	TRBJ2-1	ASSPDRSSYNEQF
NA	TRBV7-2	TRBJ2-7	ASSRSGAGGTSYEQY
NA	TRBV4-2	NA	ASSQVPGWDYEQY
NA	TRBV5-1	TRBJ1-2	ASSLLRSTEGYT